This record concerns one TCR beta chain sequence. Its antigen is currently unknown. CDR3 size: 16 residues. The V gene's germline CDR1 is SGHDT and CDR2 YYEEEE. Germline trimming cut 6 bases from V and 5 bases from J; bases unmatched to any gene: 10. Produced via immunoSEQ multiplex PCR; TCRdb's table is partial and in-frame only. The sample yields about 40,000 clones, about two thirds seen once. This sample is drawn from a study of cytotoxic CD8 clonotypes in ibrutinib-treated CLL. Frozen PBMC stocks contributed about 1.8 micrograms of genomic DNA to the TCR beta libraries. Overall study findings and caveats: Patients had baseline clonality above age-matched healthy donors, and this clonality moved with circulating CD8+ T-cell counts. Samples were collected at differing times from sustained-remission and progressing patients.

The chain carries TRBV5-6 and TRBJ2-1; 11 bases map to TRBD2. This clonotype was sampled from a human donor with chronic lymphocytic leukemia. The input for sequencing was PBMCs, taken at disease progression, from a patient treated with ibrutinib. The CDR3 DNA is TGTGCCAGCATCTCCTTTCGGGGACTAGCGGACAATGAGCAGTTCTTC. As protein: CASISFRGLADNEQFF.